The clone carrying this TCR beta chain was recorded at least ten times. Patients underwent thyroid surgery, and none had received any treatment before it. The data were taken from a study of metastatic and nonmetastatic thyroid tumors. The CDR3 consists of 13 residues. Germline CDR1 reads SGDLS; CDR2 reads YYNGEE. Deletions cut 4 bases from V and 4 bases from J, with 11 bases between. TCRdb re-called clones via MiXCR from the PCR reads. Found here are roughly 50,000 clones, roughly 23% of them singletons; the top ten hold roughly 3.8%. The sequenced sample was blood. This receptor was taken from a male donor with papillary thyroid cancer or a benign thyroid nodule (not recorded which). Some clones in this sample may be carry-over from other donors' samples. The chain employs TRBV9 and TRBJ1-1, with a possible D match to TRBD1 (5 bases). The DNA of the CDR3 is TGTGCCAGCAGCACACCAGGGAGCACTGAAGCTTTCTTT. Its translation: CASSTPGSTEAFF.